The present T cell receptor beta chain was sequenced within a study of monozygotic twins with inflammatory bowel disease. Study-level points and caveats: IBD patients had lower TCRbeta diversity (inverse Simpson) than healthy co-twins.

cDNA for each sample came from eight separate reactions. Template switching was used to attach UMIs, which incorporated a 6-nucleotide sample barcode. Using the 5' RACE reads, TCRdb records one entry per CDR3 protein without DNA. The sample spans tens of thousands of distinct CDR3 sequences; the ten largest clones claim 7.4%. On this clonotype itself: Its target is unknown.

The CDR3 loop spans 17 amino acids. CDR1 is MNHEY, CDR2 SVGAGI, per germline. Specimen: blood. The sequence was obtained from a human donor with ulcerative colitis or Crohn's disease, or a healthy co-twin of an affected twin (not recorded which). The chain couples TRBV6-5 to TRBJ2-1; TCRdb's D call, TRBD1, is unchecked because there is no DNA. CDR3 amino acids: CASSYSVLDREPNEQFF.